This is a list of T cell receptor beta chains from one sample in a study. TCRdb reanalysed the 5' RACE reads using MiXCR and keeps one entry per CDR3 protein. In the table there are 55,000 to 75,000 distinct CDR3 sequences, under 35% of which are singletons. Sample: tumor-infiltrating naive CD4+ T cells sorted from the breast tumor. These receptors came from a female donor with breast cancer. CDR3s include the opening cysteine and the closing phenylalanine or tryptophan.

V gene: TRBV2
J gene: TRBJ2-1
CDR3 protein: CTSSPLTGRNEQFF

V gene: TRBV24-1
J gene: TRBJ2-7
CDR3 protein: CATSDRTGNAYEQYF

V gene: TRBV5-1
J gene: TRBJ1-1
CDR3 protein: CASSFFGGAKNTEAFF

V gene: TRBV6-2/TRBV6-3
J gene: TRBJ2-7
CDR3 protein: CASTSLTSGPHEQYF

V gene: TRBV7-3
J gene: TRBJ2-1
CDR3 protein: CASSVSGTSFNRGNEQFF

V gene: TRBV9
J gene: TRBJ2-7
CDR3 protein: CASSAHQTGAGEQYF

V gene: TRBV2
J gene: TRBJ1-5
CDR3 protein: CASRSFGNSNQPQHF

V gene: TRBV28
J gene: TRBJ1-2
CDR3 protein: CASRLFRDRASGYTF

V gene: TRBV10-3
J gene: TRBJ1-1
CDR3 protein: CAISAVAGHAEAFF

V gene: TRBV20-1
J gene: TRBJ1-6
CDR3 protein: CSAFARDRTYNSPLHF

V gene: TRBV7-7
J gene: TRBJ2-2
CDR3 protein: CAIMTGSNTGELFF

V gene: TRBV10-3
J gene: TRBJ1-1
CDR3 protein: CAISGQGGGTEAFF

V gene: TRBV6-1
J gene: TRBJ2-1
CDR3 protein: CASSGLVGRGTDEQFF

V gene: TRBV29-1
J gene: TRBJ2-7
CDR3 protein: CSVETTGTYEQYF

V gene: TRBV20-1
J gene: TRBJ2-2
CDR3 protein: CSASPGENTGELFF